Shown below are 25 T cell receptor beta chains from a single sample sequenced in a study of blood T cell repertoires in COVID-19. Repertoires were generated with immunoSEQ multiplex PCR, while TCRdb's copy carries only in-frame clones and drops some. The repertoire holds 250,000 to 350,000 clones, with 75% to 90% as singletons. Sequenced material: peripheral blood. Source of these receptors: a woman between 55 and 75 years old with acute or convalescent COVID-19.

The chain combines TRBV7-9 with TRBJ2-7, with 7 nucleotides matching TRBD2. The V gene end was trimmed by 1 base and the J gene end by 3 bases; junction bases not matched to a gene: 12. This CDR3 is built from 17 residues. Germline V gives CDR1 SEHNR, CDR2 FQNEAQ (reference sequence). The CDR3 DNA reads as TGTGCCAGCAGCTTAGAGCGGGACCTCCTGCTGGGCTACGAGCAGTACTTC. Protein sequence: CASSLERDLLLGYEQYF.

The chain uses TRBV5-1 and TRBJ2-2; 9 positions agree with TRBD1. V dropped 5 bases and J dropped 5; count of bases not matched to a gene: 4. CDR3 length equals 14 residues. CDR1 and CDR2 (germline): SGHRS, YFSETQ. In DNA form, the CDR3 reads TGCGCCAGCAGGGACAGGGGCATAACCGGGGAGCTGTTTTTT. Protein: CASRDRGITGELFF.

The V call is TRBV6-5, the J call TRBJ2-7, with 8 bases lining up with TRBD1. Germline loops: CDR1 MNHEY, CDR2 SVGAGI. The CDR3 totals 16 residues. The ends lost 2 bases at V and 2 bases at J; junction bases unmatched: 8. CDR3 nucleotide sequence: TGTGCCAGCAGTTACACGACCGGGACAGGAACCTACGAGCAGTACTTC. Translating gives CASSYTTGTGTYEQYF.

The chain links TRBV28 to TRBJ1-2; TRBD1 might be the D (5 bases). The CDR3 extends over 11 amino acids. V was pared by 4 bases and J by 7 bases, with 7 bases between. Germline V gene data show CDR1 as MDHEN and CDR2 as SYDVKM. The CDR3 here is CASSSQGGYTF. CDR3 nucleotide sequence: TGTGCCAGCAGTTCCCAGGGTGGCTACACCTTC.

J is TRBJ2-2 and V is TRBV10-3, with 8 positions matching TRBD1. V was clipped by 8 bases and J by 1 base; unmatched bases: 0. Germline V gives CDR1 ENHRY, CDR2 SYGVKD. The CDR3 is made up of 13 amino acids. In nucleotides, the CDR3 is TGTGCCATCGGGACAGGGAACACCGGGGAGCTGTTTTTT. Protein product: CAIGTGNTGELFF.

The genes are TRBV27 and TRBJ2-5, with D perhaps matching TRBD1 (6 bases). This CDR3 spans 20 amino acids. Germline CDR1 is MNHEY and CDR2 is SMNVEV (reference sequence). Trimming cost V 3 bases and J 5 bases, with 31 bases left between them. Written as DNA, the CDR3 is TGTGCCAGCAGTTTCCACCCTGCCTCAACATCCTCAGGGGTGGGGGAGACCCAGTACTTC. Its protein is CASSFHPASTSSGVGETQYF.

This clone was observed a few times. The rearrangement joins TRBV4-1 to TRBJ2-4, with 10 bases lining up with TRBD2. This CDR3 is 19 amino acids long. V gave up 0 bases and J gave up 0 bases; unmatched junction bases: 8. CDR1 is MGHRA and CDR2 is YSYEKL in the germline V gene. The CDR3 sequence is CASSQEGSGGAVAKNIQYF. The CDR3 DNA reads TGCGCCAGCAGCCAAGAAGGGAGCGGGGGGGCGGTAGCCAAAAACATTCAGTACTTC.

The rearrangement joins TRBV29-1 to TRBJ2-3; D not resolved. The CDR3 is 11 residues long. Trimming took off 6 bases at V and 3 bases at J, with 7 bases between the two ends. Per germline, CDR1 SQVTM and CDR2 ANQGSEA. CDR3 region: CSVSVTDTQYF. DNA for the CDR3: TGCAGCGTCTCGGTGACAGATACGCAGTATTTT.

The chain is built from TRBV2 and TRBJ1-6; TRBD1 is a possible D gene (5 bases). The CDR3 has 13 amino acids. CDR1 and CDR2 from the germline V gene are SNHLY and FYNNEI. The V gene lost 4 bases and the J gene lost 10 bases, with 11 bases spanning the gap. The DNA of the CDR3 is TGTGCCAGCAGTGGCCAGGGTGACTCACCCCTCCACTTT. Its protein is CASSGQGDSPLHF.

The V and J genes are TRBV9 and TRBJ2-5; 7 bases align to TRBD2. Losses at the gene ends were 6 bases for V and 5 bases for J; bases not matched to a gene: 7. This CDR3 comprises 13 residues. CDR1 and CDR2 (germline): SGDLS, YYNGEE. The CDR3 protein is CASNAREGETQYF. In DNA form, the CDR3 reads TGTGCCAGCAACGCCAGGGAGGGCGAGACCCAGTACTTC.

The chain joins TRBV1 to TRBJ2-3; the table's TRBD2 call for D was not verified on the DNA. TRBV1 is a pseudogene segment. The CDR3 covers 18 residues. The CDR3 spells CTSSQVTTSGDCTDTQYF. The CDR3 DNA reads TGCACCAGCAGCCAAGTTACGACTAGCGGGGATTGCACAGATACGCAGTATTTT.

The gene calls are TRBV11-3 and TRBJ2-5; 14 bases align to TRBD2. Trimming removed 4 bases from V and 7 bases from J; junction bases left unmatched: 11. CDR3 length: 17 residues. The V gene's germline CDR1 is SGHNT and CDR2 YENEEA. CDR3 sequence reads: CASSSDRTSGGPATQYF. The CDR3 bases are TGTGCCAGCAGCTCCGATCGGACTAGCGGGGGGCCGGCGACCCAGTACTTC.

The chain links TRBV5-1 to TRBJ1-4, with D unresolved. V lost 4 bases, J lost 7 bases, and 14 bases lay in between. CDR1 SGHRS and CDR2 YFSETQ come from the germline V gene. The CDR3 consists of 14 residues. The CDR3, as DNA: TGCGCCAGCAGCACTGGCACAGCAGGTGAAAAACTGTTTTTT. Its translation: CASSTGTAGEKLFF. Using reference TRBV5-1 and TRBJ1-4 for the parts outside the CDR3, the full variable domain is KAGVTQTPRYLIKTRGQQVTLSCSPISGHRSVSWYQQTPGQGLQFLFEYFSETQRNKGNFPGRFSGRQFSNSRSEMNVSTLELGDSALYLCASSTGTAGEKLFFGSGTQLSVL.

This clone was recorded once. V is TRBV5-5 and J is TRBJ1-1; no clear D. There are 13 residues in the CDR3. Trimming cost V 2 bases and J 0 bases, with 5 bases left between them. The germline V gene encodes CDR1 SGHKS and CDR2 YYEKEE (reference sequence). The CDR3 coding sequence is TGTGCCAGCAGCTTTGCGGTGAACACTGAAGCTTTCTTT. Translated: CASSFAVNTEAFF.

The CDR3 protein is CASSIMAQGHTEAFF. CDR3 DNA sequence: TGTGCCAGTAGTATAATGGCACAGGGGCACACTGAAGCTTTCTTT. The genes are TRBV19 and TRBJ1-1, with TRBD1 matching over 7 bases. V trimming: 2 bases; J trimming: 3 bases; junction bases outside the gene matches: 6. CDR3 length: 15 amino acids. The germline gives CDR1 LNHDA, CDR2 SQIVND (reference sequence).

This chain uses TRBV28 with TRBJ2-7, with D tentatively TRBD1 (5 bases). Trimming took 3 bases from V and 5 from J, leaving 11 bases between them. The CDR3 sequence is 13 residues long. Germline-derived CDR1 and CDR2 are MDHEN and SYDVKM. The CDR3 nucleotides read TGTGCCAGCAGTTTGTTAGGGGCCAACGAGCAGTACTTC. Translating it yields CASSLLGANEQYF.

This chain uses TRBV27 with TRBJ1-1; 9 nucleotides align to TRBD1. After removal of 6 bases from V and 1 base from J, the junction contained 9 bases not matched to a gene. This CDR3 region has 16 residues. The germline V gene encodes CDR1 MNHEY and CDR2 SMNVEV (reference sequence). For the CDR3, the DNA is TGTGCCAGCAGGCTAGACCTGACAGGGGGGAACACTGAAGCTTTCTTT. This gives the protein CASRLDLTGGNTEAFF.

This rearrangement joins TRBV2 to TRBJ2-5; 9 bases match TRBD1. There are 15 residues in the CDR3. Per germline, CDR1 SNHLY and CDR2 FYNNEI. Unmatched junction bases numbered 1, after V lost 0 bases and J lost 2 bases. This CDR3 reads CASSEAGTGQETQYF. As DNA, the CDR3 is TGTGCCAGCAGTGAAGCGGGGACAGGGCAAGAGACCCAGTACTTC.

This sequence joins TRBV28 and TRBJ2-5; tentatively, D is TRBD2 (6 bases). Per the germline V gene, CDR1 is MDHEN and CDR2 is SYDVKM. The germline V and J ends were trimmed by 5 bases and 4 bases, with 14 bases remaining between them. The CDR3 loop spans 14 amino acids. This CDR3 reads CASSLTGTLETQYF. CDR3 DNA: TGTGCCAGCAGTCTTACCGGGACTTTAGAGACCCAGTACTTC.

The CDR3 nucleotides are TGCAGTGCTAGCGGCAGGGTCGGCTACACCTTC. This encodes CSASGRVGYTF. The chain links TRBV20-1 to TRBJ1-2, with D possibly being TRBD1 (5 bases). Germline lookup yields CDR1 DFQATT and CDR2 SNEGSKA (reference sequence). The V end was cut by 3 bases, the J end by 8 bases, with 10 bases between. CDR3 size: 11 residues.

The chain employs TRBV7-3 and TRBJ2-3; 7 nucleotides align to TRBD2. The CDR3 is made up of 16 amino acids. CDR1 is SGHTA and CDR2 is FQGTGA in the germline V gene. The junction had 13 bases not matched to a gene; V was cut back by 5 bases and J by 5 bases. The CDR3 DNA reads TGTGCCAGCAGCCCCTTGGCGGGAGCTGATAAAGATACGCAGTATTTT. This encodes CASSPLAGADKDTQYF.

This chain links TRBV29-1 with TRBJ2-1; 8 bases align to TRBD2. V was clipped by 5 bases and J by 7 bases; unmatched bases: 10. The V gene's germline CDR1 is SQVTM and CDR2 ANQGSEA. CDR3 length: 14 residues. The CDR3 DNA follows: TGCAGCGTTTCTCCGGGAACGGGGGGGAATGAGCAGTTCTTC. Amino acids: CSVSPGTGGNEQFF.

The genes are TRBV6-5 and TRBJ2-5, with a weak D call TRBD2 (6 bases). Trimming shortened V by 2 bases and J by 7 bases, and 17 bases separated the two germline ends. Germline V CDR1 and CDR2: MNHEY, SVGAGI. The CDR3 extends over 15 amino acids. CDR3 in amino acids: CASSYTLGGEGTQYF. The CDR3 coding sequence is TGTGCCAGCAGTTACACCCTGGGGGGAGAAGGGACCCAGTACTTC.

The CDR3 nucleotides read TGTGCCAGCGGCCTAGGGGGGGCCAGGGGGAGAGGGGAGCTGTTTTTT. Translation: CASGLGGARGRGELFF. The chain links TRBV7-2 to TRBJ2-2; D is perhaps TRBD1 or TRBD2 (7 bases each). The germline gives CDR1 SGHTA, CDR2 FQGNSA. The CDR3 is 16 residues long. V was cut by 8 bases and J by 8 bases, with 24 bases left in between.

The V gene is TRBV12-3 or TRBV12-4, the J gene TRBJ1-2; D gene uncertain. CDR3 size: 11 residues. V dropped 8 bases and J dropped 2 bases, with 6 bases sitting between them. CDR3 region: CASLSNYGYTF. The CDR3 coding sequence is TGTGCCAGCTTGTCAAACTATGGCTACACCTTC.